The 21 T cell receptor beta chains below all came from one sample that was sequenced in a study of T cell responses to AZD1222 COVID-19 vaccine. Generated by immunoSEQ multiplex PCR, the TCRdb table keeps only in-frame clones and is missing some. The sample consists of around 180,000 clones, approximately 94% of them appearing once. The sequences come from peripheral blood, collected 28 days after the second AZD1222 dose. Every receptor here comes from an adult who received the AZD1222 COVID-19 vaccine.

This CDR3 reads CASSLGDAENTEAFF. CDR3 nucleotides: TGTGCCAGCAGCTTAGGGGACGCTGAGAACACTGAAGCTTTCTTT. The chain carries TRBV11-3 and TRBJ1-1, with TRBD1 as a possible D gene (5 bases). V gave up 1 base and J gave up 1 base, with 10 bases separating them. Germline V gives CDR1 SGHNT, CDR2 YENEEA. This CDR3 spans 15 amino acids.

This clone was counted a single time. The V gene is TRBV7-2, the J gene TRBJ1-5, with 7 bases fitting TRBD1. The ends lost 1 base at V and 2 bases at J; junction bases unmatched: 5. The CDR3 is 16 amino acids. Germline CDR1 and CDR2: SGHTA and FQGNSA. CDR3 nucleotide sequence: TGTGCCAGCAGCTTAGACAGGGGTGGGGGCAATCAGCCCCAGCATTTT. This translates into CASSLDRGGGNQPQHF.

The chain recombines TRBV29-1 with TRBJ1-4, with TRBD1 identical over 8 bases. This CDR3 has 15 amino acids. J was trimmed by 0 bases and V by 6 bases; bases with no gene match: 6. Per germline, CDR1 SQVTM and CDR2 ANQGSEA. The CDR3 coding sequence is TGCAGCGTAAGGGAGACAGGGGCAACTAATGAAAAACTGTTTTTT. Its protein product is CSVRETGATNEKLFF.

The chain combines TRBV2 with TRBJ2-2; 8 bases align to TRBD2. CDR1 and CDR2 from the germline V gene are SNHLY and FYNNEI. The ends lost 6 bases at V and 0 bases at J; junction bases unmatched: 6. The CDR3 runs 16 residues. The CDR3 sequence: CASSRQAGANTGELFF. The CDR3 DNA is TGTGCCAGCAGCCGGCAAGCGGGAGCGAACACCGGGGAGCTGTTTTTT.

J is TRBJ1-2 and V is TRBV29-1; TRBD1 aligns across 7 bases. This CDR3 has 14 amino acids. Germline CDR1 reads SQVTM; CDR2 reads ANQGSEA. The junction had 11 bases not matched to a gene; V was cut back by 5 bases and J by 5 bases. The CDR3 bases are TGCAGCGTTCAACCCCGGGCCAGGGGGTATGGCTACACCTTC. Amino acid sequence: CSVQPRARGYGYTF.

CDR3 coding DNA: TGTGCCAGCAGTTTTGGGACTAGCGGCCAAGAGACCCAGTACTTC. This codes for CASSFGTSGQETQYF. The chain links TRBV6-5 to TRBJ2-5; 11 nucleotides line up with TRBD2. V was clipped by 4 bases and J by 1 base; unmatched bases: 2. The CDR3 contains 15 residues. The germline V gene encodes CDR1 MNHEY and CDR2 SVGAGI.

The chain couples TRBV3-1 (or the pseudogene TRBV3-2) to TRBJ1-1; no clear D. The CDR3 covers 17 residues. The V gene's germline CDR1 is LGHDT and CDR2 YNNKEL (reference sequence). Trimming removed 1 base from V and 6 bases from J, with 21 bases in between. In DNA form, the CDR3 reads TGTGCCAGCAGCCAAGGTCATTTCTTTTTCGGGGTTGCTGAAGCTTTCTTT. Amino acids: CASSQGHFFFGVAEAFF.

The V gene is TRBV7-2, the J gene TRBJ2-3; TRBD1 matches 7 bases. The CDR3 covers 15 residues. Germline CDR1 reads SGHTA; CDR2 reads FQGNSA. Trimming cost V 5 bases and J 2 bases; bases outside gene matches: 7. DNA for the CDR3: TGTGCCAGCAGCCGGGACAGTGGGGCCACAGATACGCAGTATTTT. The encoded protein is CASSRDSGATDTQYF. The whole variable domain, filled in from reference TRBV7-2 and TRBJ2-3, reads GAGVSQSPSNKVTEKGKDVELRCDPISGHTALYWYRQSLGQGLEFLIYFQGNSAPDKSGLPSDRFSAERTGGSVSTLTIQRTQQEDSAVYLCASSRDSGATDTQYFGPGTRLTVL.

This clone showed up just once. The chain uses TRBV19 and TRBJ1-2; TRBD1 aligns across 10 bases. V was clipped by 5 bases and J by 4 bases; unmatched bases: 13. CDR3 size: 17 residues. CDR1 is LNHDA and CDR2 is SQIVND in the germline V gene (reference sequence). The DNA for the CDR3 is TGTGCCAGTAGTCCCCAGAGACAGGGGGCTTCTAGCTATGGCTACACCTTC. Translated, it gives CASSPQRQGASSYGYTF.

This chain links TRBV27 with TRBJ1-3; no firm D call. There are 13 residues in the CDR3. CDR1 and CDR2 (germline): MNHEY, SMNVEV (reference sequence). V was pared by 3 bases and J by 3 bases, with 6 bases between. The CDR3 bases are TGTGCCAGCAGTTTGAGGGTTGGAAACACCATATATTTT. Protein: CASSLRVGNTIYF.

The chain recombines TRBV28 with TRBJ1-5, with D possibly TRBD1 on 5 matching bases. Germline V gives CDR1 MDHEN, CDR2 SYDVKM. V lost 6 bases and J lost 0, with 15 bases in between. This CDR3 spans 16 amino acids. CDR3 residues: CASSPVDGHSNQPQHF. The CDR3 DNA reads TGTGCCAGCAGCCCAGTCGACGGACATAGCAATCAGCCCCAGCATTTT.

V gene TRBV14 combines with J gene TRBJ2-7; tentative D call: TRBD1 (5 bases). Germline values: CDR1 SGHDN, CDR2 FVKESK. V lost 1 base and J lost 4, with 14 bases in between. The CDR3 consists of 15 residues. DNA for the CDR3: TGTGCCAGCAGCCAAGCTGGGGCAGGAAGGTACGAGCAGTACTTC. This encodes CASSQAGAGRYEQYF.

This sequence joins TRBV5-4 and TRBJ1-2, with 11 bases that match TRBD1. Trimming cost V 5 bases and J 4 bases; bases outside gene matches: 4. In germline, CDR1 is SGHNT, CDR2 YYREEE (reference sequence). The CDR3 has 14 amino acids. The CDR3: CASRGTGGTYGYTF. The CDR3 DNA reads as TGTGCCAGCAGGGGGACAGGGGGGACCTATGGCTACACCTTC.

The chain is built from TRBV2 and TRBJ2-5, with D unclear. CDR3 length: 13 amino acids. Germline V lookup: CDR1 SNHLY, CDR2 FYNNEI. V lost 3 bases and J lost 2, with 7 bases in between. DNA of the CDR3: TGTGCCAGCAGTGATAACAATCAAGAGACCCAGTACTTC. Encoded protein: CASSDNNQETQYF.

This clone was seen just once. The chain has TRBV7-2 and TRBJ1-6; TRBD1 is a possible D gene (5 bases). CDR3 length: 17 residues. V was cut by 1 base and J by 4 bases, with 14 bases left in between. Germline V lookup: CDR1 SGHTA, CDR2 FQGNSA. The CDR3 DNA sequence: TGTGCCAGCAGCTTAGTGCAGGGCAGGTCGTATAATTCACCCCTCCACTTT. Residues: CASSLVQGRSYNSPLHF.

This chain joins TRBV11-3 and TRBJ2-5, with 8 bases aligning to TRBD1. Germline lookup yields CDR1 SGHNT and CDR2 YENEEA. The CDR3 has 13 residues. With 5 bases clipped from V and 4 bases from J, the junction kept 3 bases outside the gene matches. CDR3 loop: CASSQGQVETQYF. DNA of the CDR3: TGTGCCAGCAGCCAGGGACAGGTAGAGACCCAGTACTTC.

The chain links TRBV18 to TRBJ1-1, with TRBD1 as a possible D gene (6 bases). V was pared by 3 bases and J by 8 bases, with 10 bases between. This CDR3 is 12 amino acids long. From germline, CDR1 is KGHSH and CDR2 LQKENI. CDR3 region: CASSPRDREAFF. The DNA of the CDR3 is TGTGCCAGCTCACCTCGTGACAGGGAAGCTTTCTTT.

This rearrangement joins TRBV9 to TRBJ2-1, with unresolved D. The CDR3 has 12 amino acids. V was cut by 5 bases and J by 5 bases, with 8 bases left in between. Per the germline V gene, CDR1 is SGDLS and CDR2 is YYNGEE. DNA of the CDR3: TGTGCCAGCAGGGGGATAAACAATGAGCAGTTCTTC. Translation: CASRGINNEQFF.

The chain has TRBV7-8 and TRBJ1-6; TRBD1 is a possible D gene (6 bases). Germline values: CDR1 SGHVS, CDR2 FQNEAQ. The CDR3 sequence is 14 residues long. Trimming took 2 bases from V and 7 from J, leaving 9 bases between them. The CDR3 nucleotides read TGTGCCAGCAGCTTACGGGACACAAATTCACCCCTCCACTTT. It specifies CASSLRDTNSPLHF. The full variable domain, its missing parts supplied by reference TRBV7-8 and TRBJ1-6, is GAGVSQSPRYKVAKRGQDVALRCDPISGHVSLFWYQQALGQGPEFLTYFQNEAQLDKSGLPSDRFFAERPEGSVSTLKIQRTQQEDSAVYLCASSLRDTNSPLHFGNGTRLTVT.

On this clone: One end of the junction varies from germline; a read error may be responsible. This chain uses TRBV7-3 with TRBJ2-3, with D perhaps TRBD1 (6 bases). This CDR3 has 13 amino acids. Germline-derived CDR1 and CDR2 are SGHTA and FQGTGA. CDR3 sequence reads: CASSLGLGALRDF. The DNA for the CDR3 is TGTGCCAGCAGCTTAGGCTTGGGGGCCCTTAGGGATTTT.

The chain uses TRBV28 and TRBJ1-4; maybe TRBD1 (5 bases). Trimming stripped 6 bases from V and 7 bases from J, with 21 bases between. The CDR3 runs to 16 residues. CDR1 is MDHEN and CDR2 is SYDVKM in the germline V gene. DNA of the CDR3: TGTGCCAGCAGCCCCGCCCTTGGGGGATTCGGTGAAAAACTGTTTTTT. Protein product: CASSPALGGFGEKLFF.